Included here is one TCR beta chain sequence, with context. Its antigen is still unknown. The sample comes from a study of CD8 T cells in Susac syndrome. Study-level points and caveats: By the study's own acknowledgment, its TCR sequencing and HLA analysis included relatively few individuals.

This CDR3 has 17 residues. Germline V lookup: CDR1 SGHRS, CDR2 YFSETQ. The ends lost 4 bases at V and 5 bases at J; junction bases unmatched: 12. The authors carried out high-throughput sequencing of TCR beta. They applied it to CD8+ and CD4+ T cells obtained from blood. It was treatment-naive patients with stable or active relapsing-remitting disease who made up the multiple sclerosis controls. Negative isolation was applied to CD8+ and CD4+ T cells, and FACS enrichment was applied to TEMRA cells. RNA, at roughly 0.5 to 1 ug, was reverse transcribed with random hexamers. TCRdb recomputed calls from the immunoSEQ multiplex PCR reads with MiXCR, one row per CDR3 protein. The sample lists some 450,000 distinct CDR3 sequences, about 85% occurring once.

This receptor was identified in a human donor with multiple sclerosis. The specimen sequenced was CD8+ T cells from PBMCs. The chain is built from TRBV5-1 and TRBJ2-5; 12 nucleotides align to TRBD2. The DNA of the CDR3 is TGCGCCAGCAGCAGATCGACTAGCGGGGGAACGGAGGAGACCCAGTACTTC. This encodes CASSRSTSGGTEETQYF.